Listed here are 5 T cell receptor beta chains from one sample, sequenced in a study of control samples from healthy donors and cancer patients. Measured with immunoSEQ multiplex PCR; TCRdb has only the in-frame clones, and not every one. Found here are around 200,000 clones, over 85% of them singletons; the top ten hold more than 1.2%. The sequencing input was blood. These receptors originate from a man in his late teens or twenties in good health.

DNA of the CDR3: TGCGCCAGCCGACAGCAAGATTCTTCACCCCTCCACTTT. It translates to CASRQQDSSPLHF. The chain employs TRBV10-2 and TRBJ1-6; D possibly corresponds to TRBD1 (5 bases). Germline V lookup: CDR1 WSHSY, CDR2 SAAADI. Trimming removed 8 bases at V and 9 bases at J, with 14 bases between. CDR3 length: 13 amino acids.

The rearrangement joins TRBV5-1 to TRBJ1-1; D not certain. In germline, CDR1 is SGHRS, CDR2 YFSETQ. The V and J ends lost 3 bases and 1 base respectively, with 7 bases between them. The CDR3 loop spans 13 amino acids. CDR3: CASSSRPNTEAFF. In DNA form, the CDR3 reads TGCGCCAGCAGCTCTCGGCCGAACACTGAAGCTTTCTTT.

This clone was seen just once. The chain links TRBV6-6 to TRBJ1-5; D may be TRBD1 (5 bases). V gave up 7 bases and J gave up 0 bases, with 13 bases separating them. Germline CDR1 and CDR2: MNHNY and SVGAGI (reference sequence). The CDR3 length is 15 residues. In DNA, the CDR3 is TGTGCCAGCACCAATGACAGAAATAGCAATCAGCCCCAGCATTTT. Translated: CASTNDRNSNQPQHF.

The chain employs TRBV4-1 and TRBJ1-2; 12 bases match TRBD1. Per germline, CDR1 MGHRA and CDR2 YSYEKL. V was clipped by 0 bases and J by 4 bases; unmatched bases: 6. The CDR3 extends over 17 amino acids. CDR3 loop: CASSQDEGQGASYGYTF. CDR3 coding DNA: TGCGCCAGCAGCCAAGATGAGGGACAGGGGGCGAGCTATGGCTACACCTTC.

The chain employs TRBV12-3 or TRBV12-4 and TRBJ2-7; D is unresolved. V was clipped by 4 bases and J by 1 base, with 5 bases between them. CDR3 length: 12 residues. CDR3 sequence: CASSSRSYEQYF. For the CDR3, the DNA is TGTGCCAGCAGTTCCCGGTCCTACGAGCAGTACTTC.